The 9 T cell receptor beta chains presented below share a single source sample, sequenced in a study of blood T cell repertoires in COVID-19 (dated by TCRdb to the early 2020s). Libraries were made using the immunoSEQ multiplex PCR assay. The table was pulled from immuneACCESS by TCRdb, which kept in-frame rearrangements only. Such tables lose some clones; where checked, under half of the loss comes from unresolved V genes, and the rest has no known cause. Counted in this sample were approximately 200,000 clones; approximately 91% of them appeared once. About 2% of the sample comes from the top ten. Sequenced sample: peripheral blood. Every receptor here comes from a man between 70 and 80 years old with active or convalescent COVID-19.

The chain employs TRBV29-1 and TRBJ1-2; D ambiguous. The V end was cut by 0 bases, the J end by 6 bases, with 14 bases between. Germline lookup yields CDR1 SQVTM and CDR2 ANQGSEA. The CDR3 consists of 14 residues. The CDR3 sequence: CSVEDGSFRDGYTF. In DNA form, the CDR3 reads TGCAGCGTTGAAGATGGGTCGTTCCGGGATGGCTACACCTTC. Supplemented by reference TRBV29-1 and TRBJ1-2, the full variable domain reads SAVISQKPSRDICQRGTSLTIQCQVDSQVTMMFWYRQQPGQSLTLIATANQGSEATYESGFVIDKFPISRPNLTFSTLTVSNMSPEDSSIYLCSVEDGSFRDGYTFGSGTRLTVV.

J is TRBJ2-3 and V is TRBV5-8; D ambiguous. V dropped 1 base and J dropped 1 base, with 7 bases sitting between them. This CDR3 is 14 amino acids long. The V gene's germline CDR1 is SGHTS and CDR2 YDEGEE. The CDR3: CASSLLFGTDTQYF. For the CDR3, the DNA is TGTGCCAGCAGCTTGCTGTTCGGCACAGATACGCAGTATTTT.

The rearrangement joins TRBV7-9 to TRBJ1-4; weak D call: TRBD1 (5 bases). CDR3 length: 15 residues. V was cut by 1 base and J by 5 bases, with 11 bases left in between. The V gene's germline CDR1 is SEHNR and CDR2 FQNEAQ (reference sequence). The CDR3 here is CASSLGGTVNEKLFF. In DNA form, the CDR3 reads TGTGCCAGCAGCTTAGGGGGGACTGTCAATGAAAAACTGTTTTTT.

The chain employs TRBV14 and TRBJ2-7; D possibly corresponds to TRBD1 (5 bases). CDR3 size: 11 residues. Per germline, CDR1 SGHDN and CDR2 FVKESK. The V gene lost 4 bases and the J gene lost 7 bases, with 8 bases spanning the gap. The DNA for the CDR3 is TGTGCCAGCAGCCCACAGGCAGAGCAGTACTTC. Protein product: CASSPQAEQYF.

V usage is TRBV7-9 and J usage is TRBJ2-5; 14 bases align to TRBD2. CDR3 length: 17 amino acids. Germline values: CDR1 SEHNR, CDR2 FQNEAQ (reference sequence). The V segment lost 4 bases and the J segment 4 bases; nucleotides outside the gene matches: 8. CDR3 protein: CASSSIPGTSGGETQYF. DNA for the CDR3: TGTGCCAGCAGCTCCATTCCCGGGACTAGCGGGGGAGAGACCCAGTACTTC.

The chain combines TRBV2 with TRBJ2-5; tentatively, D is TRBD1 (7 bases). Per the germline V gene, CDR1 is SNHLY and CDR2 is FYNNEI. This CDR3 comprises 14 residues. The V end lost 4 bases, the J end lost 5 bases, and 14 bases lay between the germline ends. The CDR3 bases are TGTGCCAGCAGTGGGTTCAGGGGGGAGGAGACCCAGTACTTC. Translated: CASSGFRGEETQYF.

The CDR3 region is CASRKTGVNEQFF. DNA for the CDR3: TGTGCCAGCAGAAAGACAGGGGTCAATGAGCAGTTCTTC. The rearrangement joins TRBV11-2 to TRBJ2-1; 8 bases fit TRBD1. The CDR3 totals 13 residues. Trimming at V came to 6 bases and at J to 6 bases, leaving 4 bases not matched to a gene. Germline CDR1 and CDR2: SGHAT and FQNNGV.

J is TRBJ2-5 and V is TRBV5-8, with a weak D call TRBD2 (5 bases). This CDR3 region has 13 residues. V lost 9 bases to trimming and J lost 2 bases, with 14 bases between them. Germline loops: CDR1 SGHTS, CDR2 YDEGEE. The CDR3 is CATRGGSQETQYF. The DNA of the CDR3 is TGTGCCACCCGAGGAGGTTCTCAAGAGACCCAGTACTTC.

The chain couples TRBV6-1 to TRBJ1-3; D is ambiguous. CDR1 is MNHNS, CDR2 SASEGT, per germline. This CDR3 is 16 amino acids long. Trimming pared 0 bases from V and 0 bases from J, leaving 9 bases between. CDR3 in DNA: TGTGCCAGCAGTGAAGCAAGGACTCTCTCTGGAAACACCATATATTTT. Translating it yields CASSEARTLSGNTIYF.